The following is a T cell receptor beta chain sequence with its context. These data belong to a study of PD-1 blockade in classical Hodgkin lymphoma. Time point specified: cycle 4 day 1 (C4D1), after 5 to 7 weeks of nivolumab. After autologous stem cell transplantation all patients relapsed, and prior brentuximab vedotin exposure differed between cohorts. Repertoires were generated with immunoSEQ multiplex PCR, while TCRdb's copy carries only in-frame clones and drops some. The sample lists several thousand clones; less than 90% were seen once. The CDR3 has 14 residues. The germline V gene has CDR1 SGDLS and CDR2 YYNGEE. Between the trimmed V and J ends, which lost 0 bases and 3 bases, there was a span of 9 bases.

The sample was peripheral blood mononuclear cells (PBMCs), taken before the fourth cycle of nivolumab. The chain combines TRBV9 with TRBJ1-2, with a weak D call TRBD1 (6 bases). The sequence derives from a human donor with classical Hodgkin lymphoma. Written as DNA, the CDR3 is TGTGCCAGCAGCGTAGGCCAGGGGCACTATGGCTACACCTTC. Its translation is CASSVGQGHYGYTF. Complete variable domain (other parts from reference TRBV9 and TRBJ1-2): DSGVTQTPKHLITATGQRVTLRCSPRSGDLSVYWYQQSLDQGLQFLIQYYNGEERAKGNILERFSAQQFPDLHSELNLSSLELGDSALYFCASSVGQGHYGYTFGSGTRLTVV.